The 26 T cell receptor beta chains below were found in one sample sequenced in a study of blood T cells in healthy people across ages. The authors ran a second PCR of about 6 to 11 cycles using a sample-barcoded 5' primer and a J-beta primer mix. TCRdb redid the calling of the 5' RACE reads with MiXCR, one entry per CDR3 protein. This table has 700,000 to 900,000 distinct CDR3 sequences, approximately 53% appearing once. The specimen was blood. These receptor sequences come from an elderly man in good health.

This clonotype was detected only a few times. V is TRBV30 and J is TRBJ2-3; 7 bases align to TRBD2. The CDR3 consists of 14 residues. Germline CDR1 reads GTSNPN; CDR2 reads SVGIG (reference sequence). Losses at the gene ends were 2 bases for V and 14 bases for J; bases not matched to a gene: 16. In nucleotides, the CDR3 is TGTGCCTGGAGTCAAGGGAGGGAGCACAGATACGCGTATTTT. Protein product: CAWSQGREHRYAYF.

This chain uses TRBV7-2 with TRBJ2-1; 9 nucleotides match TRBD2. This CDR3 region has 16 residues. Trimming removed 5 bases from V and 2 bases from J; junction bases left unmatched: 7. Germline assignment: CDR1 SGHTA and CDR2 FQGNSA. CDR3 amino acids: CASSPGGRATYNEQFF. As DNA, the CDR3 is TGTGCCAGCAGCCCCGGCGGGAGGGCCACCTACAATGAGCAGTTCTTC.

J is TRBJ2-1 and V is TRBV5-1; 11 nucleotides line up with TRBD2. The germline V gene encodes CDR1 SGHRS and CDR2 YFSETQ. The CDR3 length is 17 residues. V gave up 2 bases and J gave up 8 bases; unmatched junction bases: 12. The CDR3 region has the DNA TGCGCCAGCAGCTTAACCTTACTAGCGGGAGTAGGTGATGAGCAGTTCTTC. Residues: CASSLTLLAGVGDEQFF.

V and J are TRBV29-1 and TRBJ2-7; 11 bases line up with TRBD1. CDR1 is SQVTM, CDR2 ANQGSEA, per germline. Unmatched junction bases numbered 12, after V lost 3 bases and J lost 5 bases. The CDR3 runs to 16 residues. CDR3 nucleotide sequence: TGCAGCGTTGAGGACAGGGGGCGTCCCCAGTTGAACGAGCAGTACTTC. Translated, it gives CSVEDRGRPQLNEQYF.

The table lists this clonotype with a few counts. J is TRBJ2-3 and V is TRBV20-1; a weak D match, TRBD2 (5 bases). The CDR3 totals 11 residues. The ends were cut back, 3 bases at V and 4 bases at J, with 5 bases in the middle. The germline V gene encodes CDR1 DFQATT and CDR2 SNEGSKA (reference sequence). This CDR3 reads CSARRADTQYF. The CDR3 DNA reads TGCAGTGCTAGGAGGGCAGATACGCAGTATTTT.

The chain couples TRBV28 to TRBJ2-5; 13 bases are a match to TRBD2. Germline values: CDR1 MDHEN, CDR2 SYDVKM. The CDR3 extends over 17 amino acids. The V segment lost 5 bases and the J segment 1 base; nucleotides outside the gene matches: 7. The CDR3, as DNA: TGTGCCAGCAGTAGACTAGCGGGAGGACTCCCCCAAGAGACCCAGTACTTC. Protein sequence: CASSRLAGGLPQETQYF.

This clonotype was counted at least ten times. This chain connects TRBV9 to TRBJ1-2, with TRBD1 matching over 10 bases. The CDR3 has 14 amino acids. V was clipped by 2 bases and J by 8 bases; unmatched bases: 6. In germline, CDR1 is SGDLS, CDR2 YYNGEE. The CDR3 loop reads CASSVGTGDCGYTF. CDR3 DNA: TGTGCCAGCAGCGTGGGGACAGGGGATTGCGGCTACACCTTC.

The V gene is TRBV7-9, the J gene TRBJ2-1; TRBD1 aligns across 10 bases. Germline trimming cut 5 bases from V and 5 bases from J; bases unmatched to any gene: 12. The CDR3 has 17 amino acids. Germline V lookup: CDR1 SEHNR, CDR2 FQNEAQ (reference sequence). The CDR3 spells CASSRLRDRGADNEQFF. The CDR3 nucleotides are TGTGCCAGCAGCAGGTTGAGGGACAGGGGCGCGGACAATGAGCAGTTCTTC.

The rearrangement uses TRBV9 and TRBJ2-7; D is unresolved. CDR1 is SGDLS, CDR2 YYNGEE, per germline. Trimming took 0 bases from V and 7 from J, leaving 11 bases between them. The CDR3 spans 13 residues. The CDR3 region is CASSVDPYNEQYF. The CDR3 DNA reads TGTGCCAGCAGCGTAGACCCCTACAATGAGCAGTACTTC.

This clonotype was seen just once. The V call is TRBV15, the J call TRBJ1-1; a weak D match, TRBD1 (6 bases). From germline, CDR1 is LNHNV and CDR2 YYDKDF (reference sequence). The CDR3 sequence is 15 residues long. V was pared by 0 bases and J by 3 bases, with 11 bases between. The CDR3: CATSRDGRGDTEAFF. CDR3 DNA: TGTGCCACCAGCAGAGACGGCAGGGGTGACACTGAAGCTTTCTTT.

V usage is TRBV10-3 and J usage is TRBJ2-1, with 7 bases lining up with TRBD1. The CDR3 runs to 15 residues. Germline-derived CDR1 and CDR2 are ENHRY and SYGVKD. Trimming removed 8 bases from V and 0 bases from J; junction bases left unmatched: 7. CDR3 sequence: CAIVSGTASYNEQFF. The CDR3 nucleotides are TGTGCCATCGTTTCCGGGACAGCCTCCTACAATGAGCAGTTCTTC.

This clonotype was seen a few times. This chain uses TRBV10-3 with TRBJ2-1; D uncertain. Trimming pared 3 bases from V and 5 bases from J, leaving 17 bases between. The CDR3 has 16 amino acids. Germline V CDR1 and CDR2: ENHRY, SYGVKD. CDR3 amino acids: CAISEGVGPPHNEQFF. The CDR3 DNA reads TGTGCCATCAGTGAAGGTGTCGGCCCTCCCCACAATGAGCAGTTCTTC.

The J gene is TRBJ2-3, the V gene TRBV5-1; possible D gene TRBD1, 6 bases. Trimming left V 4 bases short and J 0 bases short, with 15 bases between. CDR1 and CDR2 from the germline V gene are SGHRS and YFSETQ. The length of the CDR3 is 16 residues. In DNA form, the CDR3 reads TGCGCCAGCAGCGGGGGACAATCATCTAGCACAGATACGCAGTATTTT. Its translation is CASSGGQSSSTDTQYF.

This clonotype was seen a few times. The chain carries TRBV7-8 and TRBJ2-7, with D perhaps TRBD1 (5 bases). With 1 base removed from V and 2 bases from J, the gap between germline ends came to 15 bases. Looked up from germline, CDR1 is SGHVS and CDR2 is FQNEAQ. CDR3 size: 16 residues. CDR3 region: CASSLGRMTVTYEQYF. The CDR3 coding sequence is TGTGCCAGCAGCTTAGGTAGGATGACAGTAACCTACGAGCAGTACTTC.

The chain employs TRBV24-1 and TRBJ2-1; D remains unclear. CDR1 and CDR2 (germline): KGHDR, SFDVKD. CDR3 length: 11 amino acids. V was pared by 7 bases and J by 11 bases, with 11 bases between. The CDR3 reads CATSVTEKQFF. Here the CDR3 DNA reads TGTGCCACCAGCGTGACCGAGAAGCAGTTCTTC.

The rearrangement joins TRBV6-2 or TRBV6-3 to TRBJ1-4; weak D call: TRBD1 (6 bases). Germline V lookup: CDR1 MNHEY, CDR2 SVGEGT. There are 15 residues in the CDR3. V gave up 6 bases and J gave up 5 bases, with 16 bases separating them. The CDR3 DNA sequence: TGTGCCAGCAGCGAACCGGGACAAGTAAATGAAAAACTGTTTTTT. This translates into CASSEPGQVNEKLFF.

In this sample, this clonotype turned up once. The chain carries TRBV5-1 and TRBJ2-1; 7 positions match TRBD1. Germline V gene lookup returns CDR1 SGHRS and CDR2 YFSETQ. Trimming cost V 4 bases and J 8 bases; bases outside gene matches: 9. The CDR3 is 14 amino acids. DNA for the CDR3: TGCGCCAGCAGCGAGCGACAGGGTCAGCATGAGCAGTTCTTC. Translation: CASSERQGQHEQFF.

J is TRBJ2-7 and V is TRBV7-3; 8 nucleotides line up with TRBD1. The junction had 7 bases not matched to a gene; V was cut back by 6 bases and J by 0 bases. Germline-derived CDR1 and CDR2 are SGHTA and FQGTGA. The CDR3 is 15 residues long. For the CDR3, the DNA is TGTGCCAGCAGTCAAACAGGGGGTCCCTCCTACGAGCAGTACTTC. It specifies CASSQTGGPSYEQYF.

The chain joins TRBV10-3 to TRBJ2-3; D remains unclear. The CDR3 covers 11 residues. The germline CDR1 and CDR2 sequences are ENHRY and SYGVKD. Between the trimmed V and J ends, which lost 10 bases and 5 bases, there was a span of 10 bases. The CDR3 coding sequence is TGTGCCACCTGTGACGGAGATACGCAGTATTTT. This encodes CATCDGDTQYF.

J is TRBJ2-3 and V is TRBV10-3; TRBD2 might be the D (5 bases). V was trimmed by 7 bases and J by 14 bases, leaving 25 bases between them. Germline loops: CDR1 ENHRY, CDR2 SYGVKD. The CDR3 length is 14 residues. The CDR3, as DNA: TGTGCCATCAAATCAAGCGGAGAGCACAGATACGCGTATTTT. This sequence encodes CAIKSSGEHRYAYF.

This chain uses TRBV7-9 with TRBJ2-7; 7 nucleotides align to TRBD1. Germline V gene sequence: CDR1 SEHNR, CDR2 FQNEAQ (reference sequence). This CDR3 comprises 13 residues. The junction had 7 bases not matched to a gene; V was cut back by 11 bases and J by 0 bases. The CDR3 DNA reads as TGTGCCGGGACAGACCGGGCCTCCTACGAGCAGTACTTC. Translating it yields CAGTDRASYEQYF. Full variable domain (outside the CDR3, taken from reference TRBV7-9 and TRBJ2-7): DTGVSQNPRHKITKRGQNVTFRCDPISEHNRLYWYRQTLGQGPEFLTYFQNEAQLEKSRLLSDRFSAERPKGSFSTLEIQRTEQGDSAMYLCAGTDRASYEQYFGPGTRLTVT.

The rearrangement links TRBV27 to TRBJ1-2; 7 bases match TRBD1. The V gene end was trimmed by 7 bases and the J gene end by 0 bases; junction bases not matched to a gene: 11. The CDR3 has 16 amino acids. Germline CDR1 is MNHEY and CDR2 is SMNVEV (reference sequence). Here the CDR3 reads CASTKWGTASNYGYTF. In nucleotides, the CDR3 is TGTGCCAGCACTAAATGGGGGACAGCTTCTAACTATGGCTACACCTTC.

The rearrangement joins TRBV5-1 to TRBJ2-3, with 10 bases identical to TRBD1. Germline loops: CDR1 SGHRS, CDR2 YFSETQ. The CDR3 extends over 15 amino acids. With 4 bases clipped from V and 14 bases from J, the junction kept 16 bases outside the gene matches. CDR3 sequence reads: CASSSGGTGDRYAYF. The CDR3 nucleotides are TGCGCCAGCAGCAGTGGTGGGACAGGGGACCGATACGCGTATTTT.

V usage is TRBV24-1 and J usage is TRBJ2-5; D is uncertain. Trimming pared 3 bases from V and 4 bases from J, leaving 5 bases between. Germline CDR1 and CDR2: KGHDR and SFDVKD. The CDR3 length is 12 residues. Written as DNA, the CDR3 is TGTGCCACCAGTGATCCCCGAGAGACCCAGTACTTC. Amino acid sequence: CATSDPRETQYF.

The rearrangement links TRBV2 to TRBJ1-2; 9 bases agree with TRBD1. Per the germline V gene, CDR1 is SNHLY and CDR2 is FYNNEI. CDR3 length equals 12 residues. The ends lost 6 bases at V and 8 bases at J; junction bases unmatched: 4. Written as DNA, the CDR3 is TGTGCCAGCAGAACAGGGGGCTGGGGCTACACCTTC. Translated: CASRTGGWGYTF.

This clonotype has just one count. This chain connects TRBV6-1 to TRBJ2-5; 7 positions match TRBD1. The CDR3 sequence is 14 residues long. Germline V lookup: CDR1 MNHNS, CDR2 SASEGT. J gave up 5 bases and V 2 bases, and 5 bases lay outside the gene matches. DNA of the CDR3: TGTGCCAGCAGTGAATTCGGCAGGGGGGAGACCCAGTACTTC. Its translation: CASSEFGRGETQYF.